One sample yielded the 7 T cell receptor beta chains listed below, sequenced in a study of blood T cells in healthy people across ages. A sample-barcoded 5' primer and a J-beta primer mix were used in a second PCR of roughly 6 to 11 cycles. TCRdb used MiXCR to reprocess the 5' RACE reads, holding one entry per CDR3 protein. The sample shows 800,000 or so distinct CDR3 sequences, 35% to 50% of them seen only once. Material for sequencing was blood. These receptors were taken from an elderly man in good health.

The CDR3 sequence is CASSEGLGVTGKGNEQYF. CDR3 sequence (DNA): TGTGCCAGCAGTGAAGGTCTTGGGGTAACGGGGAAGGGGAACGAGCAGTACTTC. This rearrangement joins TRBV2 to TRBJ2-7; TRBD1 or TRBD2 may be the D gene (5 bases each). The CDR3 consists of 18 residues. V was trimmed by 1 base and J by 5 bases, leaving 24 bases between them. CDR1 is SNHLY, CDR2 FYNNEI, per germline. Combining the CDR3 with reference TRBV2 and TRBJ2-7 gives the whole variable domain EPEVTQTPSHQVTQMGQEVILRCVPISNHLYFYWYRQILGQKVEFLVSFYNNEISEKSEIFDDQFSVERPDGSNFTLKIRSTKLEDSAMYFCASSEGLGVTGKGNEQYFGPGTRLTVT.

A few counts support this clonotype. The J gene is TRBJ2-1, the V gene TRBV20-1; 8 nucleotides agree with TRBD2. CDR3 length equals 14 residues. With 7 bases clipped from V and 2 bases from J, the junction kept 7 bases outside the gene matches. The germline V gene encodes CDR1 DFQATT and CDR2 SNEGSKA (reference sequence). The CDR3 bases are TGCAGTGAAGCGGGAGAGTTTGCCTACAATGAGCAGTTCTTC. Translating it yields CSEAGEFAYNEQFF.

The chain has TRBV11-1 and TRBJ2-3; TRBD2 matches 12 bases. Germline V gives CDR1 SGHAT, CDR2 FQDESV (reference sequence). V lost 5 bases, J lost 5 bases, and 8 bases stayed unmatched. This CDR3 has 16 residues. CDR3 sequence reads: CASSPLTSGSRDTQYF. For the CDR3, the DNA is TGTGCCAGCAGCCCCCTGACTAGCGGGAGTCGAGATACGCAGTATTTT.

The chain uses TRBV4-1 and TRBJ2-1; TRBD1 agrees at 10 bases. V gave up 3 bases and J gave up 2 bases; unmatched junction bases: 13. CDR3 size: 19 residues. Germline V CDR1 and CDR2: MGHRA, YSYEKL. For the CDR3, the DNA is TGCGCCAGCAGCCAGTCTGGGACAGGGGCTACCTCAGCCTACAATGAGCAGTTCTTC. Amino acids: CASSQSGTGATSAYNEQFF.

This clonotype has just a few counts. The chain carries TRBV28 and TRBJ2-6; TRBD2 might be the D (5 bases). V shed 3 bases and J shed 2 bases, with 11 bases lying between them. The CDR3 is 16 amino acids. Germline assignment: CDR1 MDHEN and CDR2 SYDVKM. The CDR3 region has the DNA TGTGCCAGCAGTTTGATGGGAGACACTGGGGCCAACGTCCTGACTTTC. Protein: CASSLMGDTGANVLTF.

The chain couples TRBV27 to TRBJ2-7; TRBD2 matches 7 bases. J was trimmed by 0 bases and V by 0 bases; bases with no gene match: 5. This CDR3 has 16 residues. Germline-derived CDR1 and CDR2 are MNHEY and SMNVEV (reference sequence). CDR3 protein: CASSLSTTSSSYEQYF. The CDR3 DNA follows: TGTGCCAGCAGTTTATCGACGACTAGCAGCTCCTACGAGCAGTACTTC.

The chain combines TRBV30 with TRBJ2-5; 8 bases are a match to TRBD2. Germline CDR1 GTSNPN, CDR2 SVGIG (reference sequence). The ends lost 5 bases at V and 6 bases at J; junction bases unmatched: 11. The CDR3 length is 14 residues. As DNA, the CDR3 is TGTGCCTGGGGCCGGAGCGGGAGTCGGAAGACCCAGTACTTC. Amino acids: CAWGRSGSRKTQYF.